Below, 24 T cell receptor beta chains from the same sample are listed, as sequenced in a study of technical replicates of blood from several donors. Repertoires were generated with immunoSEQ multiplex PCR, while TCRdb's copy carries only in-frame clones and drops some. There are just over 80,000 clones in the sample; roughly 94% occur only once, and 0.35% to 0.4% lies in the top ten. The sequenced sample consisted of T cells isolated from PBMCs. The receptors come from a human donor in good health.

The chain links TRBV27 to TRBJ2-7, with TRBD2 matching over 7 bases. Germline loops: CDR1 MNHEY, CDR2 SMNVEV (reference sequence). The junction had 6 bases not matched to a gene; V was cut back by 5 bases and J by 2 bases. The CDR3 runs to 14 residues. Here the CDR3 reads CASSLTSPTYEQYF. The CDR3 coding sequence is TGTGCCAGCAGTCTGACTAGCCCGACCTACGAGCAGTACTTC.

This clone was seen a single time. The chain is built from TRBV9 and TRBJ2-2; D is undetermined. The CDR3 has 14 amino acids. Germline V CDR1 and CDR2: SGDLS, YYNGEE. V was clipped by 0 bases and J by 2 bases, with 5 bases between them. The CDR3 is CASSVGLNTGELFF. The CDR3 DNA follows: TGTGCCAGCAGCGTAGGTCTCAACACCGGGGAGCTGTTTTTT.

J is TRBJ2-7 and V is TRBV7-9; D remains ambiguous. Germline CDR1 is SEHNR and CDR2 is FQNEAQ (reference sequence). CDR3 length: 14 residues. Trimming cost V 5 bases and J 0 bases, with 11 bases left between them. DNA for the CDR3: TGTGCCAGCAGCCTGGGCCTCTACTCCTACGAGCAGTACTTC. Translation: CASSLGLYSYEQYF.

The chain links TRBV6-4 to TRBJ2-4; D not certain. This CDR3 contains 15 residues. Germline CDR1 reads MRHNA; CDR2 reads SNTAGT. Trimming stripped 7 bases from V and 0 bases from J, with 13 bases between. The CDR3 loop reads CASTEAPLAKNIQYF. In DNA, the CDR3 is TGTGCCAGCACCGAGGCCCCGCTAGCCAAAAACATTCAGTACTTC.

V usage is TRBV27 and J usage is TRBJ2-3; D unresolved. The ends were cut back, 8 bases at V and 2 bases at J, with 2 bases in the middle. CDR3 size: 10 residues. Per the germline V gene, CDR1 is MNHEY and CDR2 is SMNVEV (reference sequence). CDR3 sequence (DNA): TGTGCCAGCCTCACAGATACGCAGTATTTT. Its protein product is CASLTDTQYF.

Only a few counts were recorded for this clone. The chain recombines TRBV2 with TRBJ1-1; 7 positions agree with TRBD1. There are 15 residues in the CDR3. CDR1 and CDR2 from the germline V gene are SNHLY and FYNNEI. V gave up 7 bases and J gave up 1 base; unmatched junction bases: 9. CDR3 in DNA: TGTGCCAGCATCCAATTAGGGACAGAGAACACTGAAGCTTTCTTT. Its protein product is CASIQLGTENTEAFF.

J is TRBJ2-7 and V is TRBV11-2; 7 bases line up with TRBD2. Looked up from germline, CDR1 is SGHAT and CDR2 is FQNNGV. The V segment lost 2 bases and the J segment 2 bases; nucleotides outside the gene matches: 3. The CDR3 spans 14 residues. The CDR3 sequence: CASSLLAVTYEQYF. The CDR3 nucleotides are TGTGCCAGCAGCTTACTAGCGGTCACCTACGAGCAGTACTTC.

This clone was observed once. The CDR3 nucleotides are TGCAGCGTTGATCGGGGCACAGATACGCAGTATTTT. Encoded protein: CSVDRGTDTQYF. J is TRBJ2-3 and V is TRBV29-1; no definite D call. Looked up from germline, CDR1 is SQVTM and CDR2 is ANQGSEA. V dropped 3 bases and J dropped 1 base, with 5 bases sitting between them. The CDR3 length is 12 residues.

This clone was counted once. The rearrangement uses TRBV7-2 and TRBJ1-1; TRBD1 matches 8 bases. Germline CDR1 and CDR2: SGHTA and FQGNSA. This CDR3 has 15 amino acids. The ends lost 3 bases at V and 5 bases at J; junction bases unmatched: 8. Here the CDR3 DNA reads TGTGCCAGCAGCTTGGGGACAGGCAGTCAGACTGAAGCTTTCTTT. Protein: CASSLGTGSQTEAFF.

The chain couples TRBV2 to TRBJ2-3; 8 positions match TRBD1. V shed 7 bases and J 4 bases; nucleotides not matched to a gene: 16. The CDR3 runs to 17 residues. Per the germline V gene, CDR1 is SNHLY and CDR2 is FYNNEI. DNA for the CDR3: TGTGCCAGCAACGGGATGCGAGACAGGGGTCCCGCAGATACGCAGTATTTT. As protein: CASNGMRDRGPADTQYF.

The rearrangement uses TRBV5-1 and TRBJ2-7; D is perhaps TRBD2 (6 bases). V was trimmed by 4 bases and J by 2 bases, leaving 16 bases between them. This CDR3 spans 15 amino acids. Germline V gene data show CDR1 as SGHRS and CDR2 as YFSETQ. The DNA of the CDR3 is TGCGCCAGCAGCCCTGAGGAGGGCCCGACCTACGAGCAGTACTTC. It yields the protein CASSPEEGPTYEQYF.

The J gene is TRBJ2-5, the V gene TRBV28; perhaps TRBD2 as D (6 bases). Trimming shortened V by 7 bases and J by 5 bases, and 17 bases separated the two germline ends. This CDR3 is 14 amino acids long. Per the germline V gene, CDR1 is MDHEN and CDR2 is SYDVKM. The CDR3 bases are TGTGCCAGCATCGGGACTGGGGATTGGGAGACCCAGTACTTC. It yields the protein CASIGTGDWETQYF.

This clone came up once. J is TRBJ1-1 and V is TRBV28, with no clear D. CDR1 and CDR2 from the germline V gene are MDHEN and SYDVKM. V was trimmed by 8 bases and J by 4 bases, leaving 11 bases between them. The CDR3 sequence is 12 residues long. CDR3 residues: CASQTGSTEAFF. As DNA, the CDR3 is TGTGCCAGCCAAACGGGGAGCACTGAAGCTTTCTTT.

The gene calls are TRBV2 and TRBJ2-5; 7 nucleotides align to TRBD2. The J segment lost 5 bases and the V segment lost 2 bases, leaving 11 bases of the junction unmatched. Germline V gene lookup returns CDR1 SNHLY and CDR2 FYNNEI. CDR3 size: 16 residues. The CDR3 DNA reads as TGTGCCAGCAGTGAAAGGGCTAGCGGTAGTGAGGAGACCCAGTACTTC. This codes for CASSERASGSEETQYF.

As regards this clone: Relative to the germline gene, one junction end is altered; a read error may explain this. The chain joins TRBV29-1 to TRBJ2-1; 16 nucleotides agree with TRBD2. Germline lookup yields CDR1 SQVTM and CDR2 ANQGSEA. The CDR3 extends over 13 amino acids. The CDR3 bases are TGCAGCTCTTCCGGGACTAGCGGGAGGGCCGATATCTTC. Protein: CSSSGTSGRADIF.

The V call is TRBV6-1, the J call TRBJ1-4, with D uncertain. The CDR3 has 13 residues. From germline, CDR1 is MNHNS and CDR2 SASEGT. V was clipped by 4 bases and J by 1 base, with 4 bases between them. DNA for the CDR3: TGTGCCAGCAGTGCGGTAACTAATGAAAAACTGTTTTTT. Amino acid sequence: CASSAVTNEKLFF.

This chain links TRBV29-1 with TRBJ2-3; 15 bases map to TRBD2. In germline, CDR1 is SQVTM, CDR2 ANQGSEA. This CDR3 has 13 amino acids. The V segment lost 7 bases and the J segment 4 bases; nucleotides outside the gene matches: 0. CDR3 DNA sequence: TGCAGCGGGACTAGCGGGGGGGCAGATACGCAGTATTTT. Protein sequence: CSGTSGGADTQYF.

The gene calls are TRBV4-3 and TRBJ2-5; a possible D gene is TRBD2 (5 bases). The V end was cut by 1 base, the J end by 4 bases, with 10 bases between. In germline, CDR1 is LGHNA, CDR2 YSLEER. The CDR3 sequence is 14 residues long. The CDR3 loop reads CASSQGSRGETQYF. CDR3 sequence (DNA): TGCGCCAGCAGCCAAGGGAGTCGGGGAGAGACCCAGTACTTC.

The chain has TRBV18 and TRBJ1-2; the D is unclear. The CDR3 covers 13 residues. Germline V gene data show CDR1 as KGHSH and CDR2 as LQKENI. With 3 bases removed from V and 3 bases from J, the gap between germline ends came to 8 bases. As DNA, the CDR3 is TGTGCCAGCTCACCCCAGGCAGACTATGGCTACACCTTC. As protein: CASSPQADYGYTF.

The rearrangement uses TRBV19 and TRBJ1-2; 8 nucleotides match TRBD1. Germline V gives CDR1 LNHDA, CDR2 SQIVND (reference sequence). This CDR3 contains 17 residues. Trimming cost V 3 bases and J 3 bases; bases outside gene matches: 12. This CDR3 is CASSMTSGGAFDYGYTF. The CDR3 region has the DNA TGTGCCAGTAGTATGACTTCAGGGGGCGCTTTCGACTATGGCTACACCTTC. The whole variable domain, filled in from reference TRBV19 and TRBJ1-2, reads DGGITQSPKYLFRKEGQNVTLSCEQNLNHDAMYWYRQDPGQGLRLIYYSQIVNDFQKGDIAEGYSVSREKKESFPLTVTSAQKNPTAFYLCASSMTSGGAFDYGYTFGSGTRLTVV.

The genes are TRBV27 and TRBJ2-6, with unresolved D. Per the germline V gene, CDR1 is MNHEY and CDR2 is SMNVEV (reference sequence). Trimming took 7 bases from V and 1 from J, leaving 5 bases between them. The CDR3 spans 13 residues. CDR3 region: CASMESGANVLTF. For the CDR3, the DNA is TGTGCCAGCATGGAGTCTGGGGCCAACGTCCTGACTTTC.

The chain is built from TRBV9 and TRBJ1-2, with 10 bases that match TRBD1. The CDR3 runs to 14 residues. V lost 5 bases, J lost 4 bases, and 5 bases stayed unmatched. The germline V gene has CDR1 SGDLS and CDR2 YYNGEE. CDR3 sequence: CASRGTGEIYGYTF. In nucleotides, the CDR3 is TGTGCCAGCAGGGGGACAGGGGAAATCTATGGCTACACCTTC.

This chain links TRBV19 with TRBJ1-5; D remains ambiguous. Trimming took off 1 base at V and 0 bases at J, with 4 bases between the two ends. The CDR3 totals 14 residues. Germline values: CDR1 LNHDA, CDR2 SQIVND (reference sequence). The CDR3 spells CASSIVLSNQPQHF. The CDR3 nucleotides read TGTGCCAGTAGTATAGTACTTAGCAATCAGCCCCAGCATTTT.

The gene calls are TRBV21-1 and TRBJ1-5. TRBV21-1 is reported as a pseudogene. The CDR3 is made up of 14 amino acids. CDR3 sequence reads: CASPQGGSLQPQHF. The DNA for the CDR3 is TGTGCCAGCCCCCAGGGAGGGTCTCTTCAGCCCCAGCATTTT.